The entry below describes one T cell receptor beta chain. The record originates from a study of cytomegalovirus exposure and HLA in healthy donors. Germline lookup yields CDR1 SGDLS and CDR2 YYNGEE. The J segment lost 0 bases and the V segment lost 0 bases, leaving 10 bases of the junction unmatched. This CDR3 contains 18 residues. PCR primers comprised 60 Vbeta and 13 Jbeta primers. The repertoire was sequenced with immunoSEQ multiplex PCR; TCRdb's copy has only in-frame clones and lacks some. This repertoire includes about 25,000 clones. Source material: PBMCs. This TCR derives from a male donor in good health and CMV-seropositive. The rearrangement joins TRBV9 to TRBJ1-1; TRBD1 matches at 8 bases. CDR3 DNA sequence: TGTGCCAGCAGCGTAGGGACAGGGTTAGACCTTATGAACACTGAAGCTTTCTTT. Amino acid sequence: CASSVGTGLDLMNTEAFF. The full variable domain, with the rest looked up from reference TRBV9 and TRBJ1-1, is DSGVTQTPKHLITATGQRVTLRCSPRSGDLSVYWYQQSLDQGLQFLIQYYNGEERAKGNILERFSAQQFPDLHSELNLSSLELGDSALYFCASSVGTGLDLMNTEAFFGQGTRLTVV.